Below, 17 T cell receptor beta chains from the same sample are listed, as sequenced in a study of cytomegalovirus exposure and HLA in healthy donors (dated by TCRdb to 2016 to 2017). Libraries came from the immunoSEQ multiplex PCR assay. For the multiplex PCR, a mixture combining 60 forward primers for TCR Vbeta segments and 13 reverse primers for TCR Jbeta segments was used. TCRdb took this table from immuneACCESS and kept in-frame rearrangements with V and J called. Such tables lack part of the clones; where checked against another copy, unresolved V genes explain under half of the gap, and the rest is unexplained. The sample contains about 94,000 clones, less than 10% of them found a single time. The ten top clones hold 2.3% of the sample. What was sequenced was PBMCs. The source is a man in his fifties or sixties in good health and CMV-seronegative.

This clone has more than one count but fewer than ten. The J gene is TRBJ2-7, the V gene TRBV2, with a possible D match to TRBD1 (6 bases). This CDR3 has 13 amino acids. V lost 11 bases, J lost 3 bases, and 17 bases lay in between. In germline, CDR1 is SNHLY, CDR2 FYNNEI. The CDR3 protein is CACKQGGGYEQYF. In nucleotides, the CDR3 is TGTGCCTGTAAACAGGGCGGAGGCTACGAGCAGTACTTC.

This clone was detected only a few times. The same CDR3 is also encoded by other DNA sequences in this sample. The chain combines TRBV18 with TRBJ2-7, with D possibly TRBD2 on 6 matching bases. Per the germline V gene, CDR1 is KGHSH and CDR2 is LQKENI. V shed 3 bases and J shed 4 bases, with 7 bases lying between them. The CDR3 runs 12 residues. For the CDR3, the DNA is TGTGCCAGCTCACCGGGGGGATACGAGCAGTACTTC. Translating it yields CASSPGGYEQYF.

The rearrangement uses TRBV7-2 and TRBJ2-3; D is unclear. Trimming cost V 3 bases and J 2 bases, with 9 bases left between them. The CDR3 has 14 residues. Germline lookup yields CDR1 SGHTA and CDR2 FQGNSA. In DNA, the CDR3 is TGTGCCAGCAGCTTTAGCCAGTACACAGATACGCAGTATTTT. This sequence encodes CASSFSQYTDTQYF.

The rearrangement links TRBV7-2 to TRBJ2-7, with D tentatively TRBD2 (5 bases). This CDR3 is built from 15 residues. The germline V and J ends were trimmed by 4 bases and 0 bases, with 13 bases remaining between them. The germline V gene has CDR1 SGHTA and CDR2 FQGNSA. This CDR3 is CASSSKASGSYEQYF. The CDR3, as DNA: TGTGCCAGCAGCTCCAAGGCCAGCGGCTCCTACGAGCAGTACTTC.

The rearrangement links TRBV6-1 to TRBJ1-5; D is uncertain. Trimming took off 5 bases at V and 5 bases at J, with 7 bases between the two ends. Germline V gene data show CDR1 as MNHNS and CDR2 as SASEGT. The CDR3 totals 12 residues. The CDR3 spells CASSRGDQPQHF. CDR3 in DNA: TGTGCCAGCAGTCGGGGAGATCAGCCCCAGCATTTT.

This clone was counted only a few times. The chain has TRBV30 and TRBJ2-7; 7 bases are a match to TRBD2. CDR1 GTSNPN and CDR2 SVGIG come from the germline V gene (reference sequence). The CDR3 length is 13 residues. V lost 1 base and J lost 5; bases outside the gene matches: 5. The CDR3 DNA reads TGTGCCTGGAGTGGGGGGGGTAGACACGAGCAGTACTTC. It is translated as CAWSGGGRHEQYF. The full variable domain, rest sourced from reference TRBV30 and TRBJ2-7, is SQTIHQWPATLVQPVGSPLSLECTVEGTSNPNLYWYRQAAGRGLQLLFYSVGIGQISSEVPQNLSASRPQDRQFILSSKKLLLSDSGFYLCAWSGGGRHEQYFGPGTRLTVT.

The V gene is TRBV4-3, the J gene TRBJ2-2; no definite D call. V was clipped by 2 bases and J by 0 bases, with 7 bases between them. The germline gives CDR1 LGHNA, CDR2 YSLEER. The CDR3 totals 15 residues. The CDR3 DNA follows: TGCGCCAGCAGCCAATCGAGCGCGAACACCGGGGAGCTGTTTTTT. This translates into CASSQSSANTGELFF.

CDR3 residues: CAISEDRGNYGYTF. The DNA for the CDR3 is TGTGCCATCAGCGAGGACAGGGGGAACTATGGCTACACCTTC. V is TRBV10-3 and J is TRBJ1-2; 10 nucleotides agree with TRBD1. The V gene end was trimmed by 6 bases and the J gene end by 2 bases; junction bases not matched to a gene: 3. The germline V gene has CDR1 ENHRY and CDR2 SYGVKD. The CDR3 covers 14 residues.

The V call is TRBV4-3, the J call TRBJ2-5; D call uncertain. Trimming shortened V by 1 base and J by 5 bases, and 8 bases separated the two germline ends. This CDR3 comprises 13 residues. Germline CDR1 is LGHNA and CDR2 is YSLEER. The CDR3 DNA follows: TGCGCCAGCAGCCAAGGCCGAGAGGAGACCCAGTACTTC. Translating gives CASSQGREETQYF.

This chain links TRBV6-6 with TRBJ2-5, with TRBD2 identical over 9 bases. The CDR3 length is 16 residues. Germline V gene sequence: CDR1 MNHNY, CDR2 SVGAGI (reference sequence). The V gene end was trimmed by 5 bases and the J gene end by 5 bases; junction bases not matched to a gene: 12. The CDR3: CASSKTSGSTSETQYF. The CDR3 nucleotides are TGTGCCAGCAGTAAAACTAGCGGGTCAACGAGCGAGACCCAGTACTTC.

This clone appeared many times. This chain connects TRBV2 to TRBJ2-7; D is possibly TRBD1 (6 bases). This CDR3 spans 15 amino acids. V was pared by 3 bases and J by 3 bases, with 15 bases between. Germline V gene lookup returns CDR1 SNHLY and CDR2 FYNNEI. The CDR3 nucleotides read TGTGCCAGCAGTGAGGGGGCAGGACCCAACTACGAGCAGTACTTC. The encoded protein is CASSEGAGPNYEQYF. Full variable domain (outside the CDR3, taken from reference TRBV2 and TRBJ2-7): EPEVTQTPSHQVTQMGQEVILRCVPISNHLYFYWYRQILGQKVEFLVSFYNNEISEKSEIFDDQFSVERPDGSNFTLKIRSTKLEDSAMYFCASSEGAGPNYEQYFGPGTRLTVT.

This clone has a handful of counts. The chain is built from TRBV29-1 and TRBJ2-1; 8 bases fit TRBD2. Germline V gives CDR1 SQVTM, CDR2 ANQGSEA. The J segment lost 9 bases and the V segment lost 6 bases, leaving 10 bases of the junction unmatched. The length of the CDR3 is 13 residues. The CDR3 nucleotides are TGCAGCGTAAAGGGACTAGGAATGGGTGAGCAGTTCTTC. This sequence encodes CSVKGLGMGEQFF.

This clone was counted a few times. This chain connects TRBV28 to TRBJ1-3, with no clear D. Germline V gives CDR1 MDHEN, CDR2 SYDVKM. The CDR3 totals 16 residues. Trimming took 2 bases from V and 2 from J, leaving 13 bases between them. The CDR3 region is CASSLPPGSTGNTIYF. As DNA, the CDR3 is TGTGCCAGCAGTTTACCCCCGGGGTCAACTGGAAACACCATATATTTT. Supplemented by reference TRBV28 and TRBJ1-3, the full variable domain reads DVKVTQSSRYLVKRTGEKVFLECVQDMDHENMFWYRQDPGLGLRLIYFSYDVKMKEKGDIPEGYSVSREKKERFSLILESASTNQTSMYLCASSLPPGSTGNTIYFGEGSWLTVV.

This clone came up a few times. This sample includes further DNA sequences coding for the same CDR3. The CDR3 sequence is CASSLAGGSTDTQYF. CDR3 in DNA: TGCGCCAGCAGCTTGGCGGGGGGGTCAACAGATACGCAGTATTTT. The V and J genes are TRBV5-1 and TRBJ2-3; 8 bases map to TRBD2. CDR3 length: 15 residues. Germline loops: CDR1 SGHRS, CDR2 YFSETQ. After removal of 0 bases from V and 3 bases from J, the junction contained 3 bases not matched to a gene.

Only a few counts were recorded for this clone. This chain links TRBV4-3 with TRBJ1-3; D is unclear. CDR1 LGHNA and CDR2 YSLEER come from the germline V gene. The V end was cut by 0 bases, the J end by 7 bases, with 7 bases between. CDR3 length equals 13 residues. The CDR3 coding sequence is TGCGCCAGCAGCCAAGATTCGGGGAACACCATATATTTT. As protein: CASSQDSGNTIYF.

This clone was seen once. At one end the junction does not follow the germline gene, possibly because of a read error. The chain uses TRBV6-1 and TRBJ2-7; the match to TRBD2 covers 10 bases. Germline V CDR1 and CDR2: MNHNS, SASEGT. This CDR3 region has 14 residues. DNA of the CDR3: TGTGCCAGCAGGACACTAGCGGGAAGGTACGAGCGGTACTTC. It codes for CASRTLAGRYERYF.

This clone turned up a few times. The chain is built from TRBV7-9 and TRBJ2-5; D call uncertain. Germline CDR1 is SEHNR and CDR2 is FQNEAQ (reference sequence). V was pared by 1 base and J by 5 bases, with 11 bases between. CDR3 length: 14 residues. The CDR3 DNA sequence: TGTGCCAGCAGCTTAGGGCTAGTCCGGGAGACCCAGTACTTC. It codes for CASSLGLVRETQYF.